This TCR beta chain was identified in a study of Graves' ophthalmopathy and Graves' hyperthyroidism. Regarding the study as a whole: Blood shared most expanded thyroid clonotypes above 0.001 frequency. Using 13 signatures, a model distinguished ophthalmopathy from stable hyperthyroidism, reaching around 90% sensitivity and approximately 82% specificity.

Disease in donors with ophthalmopathy had moderate-to-severe activity, CAS ≥3, NOSPECS ≥4 and under 3 months' duration. The TCR beta CDR3 regions underwent amplification from RNA transcripts. Amplification began with first-round RT-PCR using HTBI primers, then second-round multiplex PCR was performed. TCRdb processed the multiplex PCR reads anew with MiXCR; each CDR3 protein has one entry. The table shows some 210,000 distinct CDR3 sequences, with 25% to 35% occurring only once. Turning to this clonotype: The antigen is unknown.

Germline V gives CDR1 SNHLY, CDR2 FYNNEI. This CDR3 is 13 amino acids long. Trimming left V 3 bases short and J 6 bases short, with 12 bases between. V gene TRBV2 combines with J gene TRBJ2-7; D possibly corresponds to TRBD2 (5 bases). The source of this sequence is a man in his fifties with Graves' ophthalmopathy. The sample taken for sequencing was peripheral blood. The CDR3 DNA reads TGTGCCAGCAGTGAGAGGGCCTCGGGCGAGCAGTACTTC. This gives the protein CASSERASGEQYF.